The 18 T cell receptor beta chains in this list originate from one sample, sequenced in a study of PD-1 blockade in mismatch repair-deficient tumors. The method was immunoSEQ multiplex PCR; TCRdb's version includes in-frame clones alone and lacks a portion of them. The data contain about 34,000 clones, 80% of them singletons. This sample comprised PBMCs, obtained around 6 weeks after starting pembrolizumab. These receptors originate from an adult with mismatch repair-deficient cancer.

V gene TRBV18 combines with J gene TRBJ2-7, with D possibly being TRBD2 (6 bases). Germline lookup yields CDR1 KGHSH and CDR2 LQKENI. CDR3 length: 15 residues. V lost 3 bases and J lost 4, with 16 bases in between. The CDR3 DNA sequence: TGTGCCAGCTCACCGAGACTAGAGATGTGGTACGAGCAGTACTTC. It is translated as CASSPRLEMWYEQYF.

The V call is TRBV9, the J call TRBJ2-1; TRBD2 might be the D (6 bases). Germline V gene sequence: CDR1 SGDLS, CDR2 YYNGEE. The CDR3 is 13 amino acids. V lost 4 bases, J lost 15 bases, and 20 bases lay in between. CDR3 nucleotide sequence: TGTGCCAGCAGCCGGAACAGAGACGGCGGGGCGTTCTTC. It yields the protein CASSRNRDGGAFF.

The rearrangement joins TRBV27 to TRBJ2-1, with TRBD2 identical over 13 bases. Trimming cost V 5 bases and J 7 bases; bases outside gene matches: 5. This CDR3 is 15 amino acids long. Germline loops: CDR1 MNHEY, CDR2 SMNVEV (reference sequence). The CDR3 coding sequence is TGTGCCAGCAGTCCGGGACTAGCGGGACATAATGAGCAGTTCTTC. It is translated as CASSPGLAGHNEQFF.

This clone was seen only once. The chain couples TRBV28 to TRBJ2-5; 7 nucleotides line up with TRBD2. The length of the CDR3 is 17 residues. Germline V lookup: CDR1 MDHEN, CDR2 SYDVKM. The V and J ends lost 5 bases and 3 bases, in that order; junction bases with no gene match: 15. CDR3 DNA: TGTGCCAGCAGTCTCCGGGCTGCGGGACTACGTAAAGAGACCCAGTACTTC. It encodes CASSLRAAGLRKETQYF.

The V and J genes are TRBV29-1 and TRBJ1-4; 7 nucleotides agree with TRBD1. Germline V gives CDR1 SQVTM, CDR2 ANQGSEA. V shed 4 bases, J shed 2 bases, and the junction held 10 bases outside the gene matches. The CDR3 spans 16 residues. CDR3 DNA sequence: TGCAGCGTTGGCCAGTCGACAGGGAGGACTAATGAAAAACTGTTTTTT. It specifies CSVGQSTGRTNEKLFF.

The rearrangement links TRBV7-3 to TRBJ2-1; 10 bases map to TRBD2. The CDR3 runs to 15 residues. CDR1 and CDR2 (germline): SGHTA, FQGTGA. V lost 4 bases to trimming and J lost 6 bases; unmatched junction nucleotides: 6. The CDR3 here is CASSSLAGATNEQFF. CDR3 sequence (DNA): TGTGCCAGCAGCTCCCTAGCGGGAGCGACCAATGAGCAGTTCTTC.

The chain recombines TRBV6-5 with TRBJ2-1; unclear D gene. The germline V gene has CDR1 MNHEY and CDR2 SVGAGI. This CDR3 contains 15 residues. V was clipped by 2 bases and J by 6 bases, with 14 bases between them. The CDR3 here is CASSYPSLNGNEQFF. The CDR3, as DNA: TGTGCCAGCAGTTACCCGAGTCTGAATGGCAATGAGCAGTTCTTC.

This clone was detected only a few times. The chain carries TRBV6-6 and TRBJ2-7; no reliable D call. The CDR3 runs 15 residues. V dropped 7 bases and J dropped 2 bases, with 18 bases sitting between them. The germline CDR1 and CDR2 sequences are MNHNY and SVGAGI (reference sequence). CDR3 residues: CASTHAGLGTYEQYF. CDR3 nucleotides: TGTGCCAGCACCCATGCTGGCCTAGGCACCTACGAGCAGTACTTC.

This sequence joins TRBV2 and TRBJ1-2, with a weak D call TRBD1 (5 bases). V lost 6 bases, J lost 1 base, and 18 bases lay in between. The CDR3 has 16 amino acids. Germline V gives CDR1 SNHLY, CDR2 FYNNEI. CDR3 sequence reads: CASSLRSGLFNYGYTF. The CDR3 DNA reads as TGTGCCAGCAGCCTACGGTCAGGGCTATTTAACTATGGCTACACCTTC.

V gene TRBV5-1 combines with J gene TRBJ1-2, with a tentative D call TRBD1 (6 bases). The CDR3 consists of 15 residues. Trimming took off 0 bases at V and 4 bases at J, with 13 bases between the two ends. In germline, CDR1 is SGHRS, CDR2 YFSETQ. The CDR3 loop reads CASSLATSGVYGYTF. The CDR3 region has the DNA TGCGCCAGCAGCTTGGCCACCTCAGGGGTCTATGGCTACACCTTC.

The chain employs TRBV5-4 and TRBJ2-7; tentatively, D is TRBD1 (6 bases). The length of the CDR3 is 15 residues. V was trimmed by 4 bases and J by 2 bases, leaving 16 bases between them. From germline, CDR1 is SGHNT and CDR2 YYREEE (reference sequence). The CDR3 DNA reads TGTGCCAGCAGCACGGGACACCCCCGCACCTACGAGCAGTACTTC. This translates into CASSTGHPRTYEQYF.

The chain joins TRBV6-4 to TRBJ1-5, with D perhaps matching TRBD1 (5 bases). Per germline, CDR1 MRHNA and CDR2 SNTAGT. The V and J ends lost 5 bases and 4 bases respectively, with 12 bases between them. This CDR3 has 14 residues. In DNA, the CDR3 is TGTGCCAGCAGTTTAGGGGCTGGGAATCAGCCCCAGCATTTT. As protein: CASSLGAGNQPQHF.

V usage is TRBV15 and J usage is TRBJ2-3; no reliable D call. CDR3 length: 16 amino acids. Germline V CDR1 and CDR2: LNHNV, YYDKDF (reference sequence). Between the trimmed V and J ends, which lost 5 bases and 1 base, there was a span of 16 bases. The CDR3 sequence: CATSSHDTLGTDTQYF. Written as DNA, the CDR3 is TGTGCCACCAGCTCCCACGACACTCTCGGCACAGATACGCAGTATTTT.

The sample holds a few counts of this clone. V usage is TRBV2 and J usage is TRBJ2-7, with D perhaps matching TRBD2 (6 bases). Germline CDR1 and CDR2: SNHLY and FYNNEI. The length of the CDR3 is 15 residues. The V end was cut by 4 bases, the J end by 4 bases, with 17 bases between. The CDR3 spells CASSATRDFTYEQYF. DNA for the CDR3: TGTGCCAGCAGTGCAACCCGGGACTTCACTTACGAGCAGTACTTC.

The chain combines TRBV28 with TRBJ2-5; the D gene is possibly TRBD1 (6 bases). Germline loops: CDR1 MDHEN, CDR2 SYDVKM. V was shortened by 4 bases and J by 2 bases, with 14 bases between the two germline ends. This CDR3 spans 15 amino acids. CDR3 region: CASSSPGTLQETQYF. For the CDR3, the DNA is TGTGCCAGCAGTTCCCCCGGGACATTACAAGAGACCCAGTACTTC.

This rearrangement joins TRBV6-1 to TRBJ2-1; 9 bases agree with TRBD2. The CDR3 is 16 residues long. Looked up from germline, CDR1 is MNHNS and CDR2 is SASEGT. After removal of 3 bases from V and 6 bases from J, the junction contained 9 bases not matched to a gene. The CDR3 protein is CASSDRAGGLANEQFF. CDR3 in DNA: TGTGCCAGCAGTGATCGGGCGGGAGGGCTCGCCAATGAGCAGTTCTTC.

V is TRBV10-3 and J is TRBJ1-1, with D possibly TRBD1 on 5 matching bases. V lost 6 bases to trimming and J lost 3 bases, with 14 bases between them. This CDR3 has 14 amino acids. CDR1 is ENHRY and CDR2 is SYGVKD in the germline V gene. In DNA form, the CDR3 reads TGTGCCATCAGGAAGGTCGGGGGGGACACTGAAGCTTTCTTT. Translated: CAIRKVGGDTEAFF.

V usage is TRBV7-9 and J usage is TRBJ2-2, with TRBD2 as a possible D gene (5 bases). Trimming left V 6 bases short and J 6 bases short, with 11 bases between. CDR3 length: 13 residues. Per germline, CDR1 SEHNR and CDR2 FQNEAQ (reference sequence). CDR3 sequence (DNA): TGTGCCAGCAGTCTAGCAGAGCCCGGGGAGCTGTTTTTT. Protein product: CASSLAEPGELFF.